This is a list of T cell receptor beta chains from one sample in a study of T cell responses to AZD1222 COVID-19 vaccine. The assay was immunoSEQ multiplex PCR, and TCRdb's table has in-frame clones only and misses some. The sample lists some 140,000 clones; roughly nine tenths were seen once. This specimen consisted of peripheral blood, obtained on day 0 of AZD1222 vaccination. These receptors were collected from an adult in good health. Each CDR3 is given with its conserved first and last residue. The D gene is left open where the match is weak. Some rows mark clone size as missing; the rest say once, few, many or name a class of expanded clone.

.	TRBV6-1	TRBJ2-7	TRBD2	CASSEASGGGIFWKQYF	TGTGCCAGCAGTGAAGCCTCCGGGGGGGGCATTTTCTGGAAGCAGTACTTC
.	TRBV6-5	TRBJ1-6	.	CASSSTGYTNSPLHF	TGTGCCAGCAGTTCAACAGGGTATACGAATTCACCCCTCCACTTT
.	TRBV6-5	TRBJ1-1	TRBD1	CASSLGQGLGTEAFF	TGTGCCAGCAGTTTGGGACAGGGGTTGGGAACTGAAGCTTTCTTT
.	TRBV3-1/TRBV3-2	TRBJ1-2	.	CASSQDHKDNYGYTF	TGTGCCAGCAGCCAAGATCATAAGGATAACTATGGCTACACCTTC
.	TRBV5-8	TRBJ2-5	TRBD1	CASSFGDRGSETQYF	TGTGCCAGCAGCTTTGGGGACAGGGGTTCAGAGACCCAGTACTTC
.	TRBV20-1	TRBJ2-1	.	CSVAEQFF	TGCAGTGTAGCTGAGCAGTTCTTC
.	TRBV5-4	TRBJ2-1	TRBD2	CASSPTSGGWDEQFF	TGTGCCAGCAGCCCAACTAGCGGAGGCTGGGATGAGCAGTTCTTC
.	TRBV5-1	TRBJ1-1	.	CASNHNMGNTEAFF	TGCGCCAGCAACCACAACATGGGGAACACTGAAGCTTTCTTT
once	TRBV30	TRBJ1-2	.	CANSRSNYGYTF	TGTGCCAACTCGCGGTCTAACTATGGCTACACCTTC
.	TRBV10-3	TRBJ1-3	.	CAISERNTIYF	TGTGCCATCAGTGAGAGAAACACCATATATTTT
once	TRBV29-1	TRBJ1-4	.	CSVLLPAATNEKLFF	TGCAGCGTTCTTTTGCCAGCCGCAACTAATGAAAAACTGTTTTTT
.	TRBV5-1	TRBJ1-3	.	CASSIGTDSSPTIYF	TGCGCCAGCAGCATAGGGACCGACTCCTCGCCCACCATATATTTT
.	TRBV5-1	TRBJ2-7	TRBD1	CASTMTGGEQYF	TGCGCCAGCACGATGACAGGGGGAGAGCAGTACTTC
.	TRBV5-1	TRBJ2-7	.	CASSPNYSEQYF	TGCGCCAGCAGCCCCAATTATAGCGAGCAGTACTTC
.	TRBV5-1	TRBJ2-5	.	CASSLGALLLGVGETQYF	TGCGCCAGCAGCTTGGGGGCTCTTCTTCTGGGGGTCGGCGAGACCCAGTACTTC
few	TRBV24-1	TRBJ2-5	.	CATSGVTRVAEGETQYF	TGTGCCACCAGCGGGGTTACGAGGGTAGCGGAGGGGGAGACCCAGTACTTC
few	TRBV3-1/TRBV3-2	TRBJ2-1	TRBD2	CASTALGRELYNEQFF	TGTGCCAGCACCGCACTGGGGCGGGAGCTCTACAATGAGCAGTTCTTC
.	TRBV15	TRBJ2-3	TRBD2	CATSSIRTSGRAPPQYF	TGTGCCACCAGCTCGATTAGGACTAGCGGGAGGGCCCCCCCCCAGTATTTT
.	TRBV9	TRBJ2-7	.	CASSVDRDEQYF	TGTGCCAGCAGCGTAGACAGGGACGAGCAGTACTTC
.	TRBV6-2/TRBV6-3	TRBJ2-1	TRBD1	CASSPLQGTRGWYNEQFF	TGTGCCAGCAGTCCGTTACAGGGGACCCGGGGTTGGTACAATGAGCAGTTCTTC
.	TRBV5-4	TRBJ1-1	.	CASRPSVNTEAFF	TGTGCCAGCAGACCATCGGTGAACACTGAAGCTTTCTTT
.	TRBV5-5	TRBJ1-1	TRBD1	CASSGGQGMNTEAFF	TGTGCCAGCAGCGGGGGACAGGGGATGAACACTGAAGCTTTCTTT
.	TRBV3-1/TRBV3-2	TRBJ2-1	.	CASSPKFNEQFF	TGTGCCAGCAGCCCGAAATTCAATGAGCAGTTCTTC
.	TRBV5-1	TRBJ1-2	.	CASRSPGARPNYGYTF	TGCGCCAGCAGGTCTCCAGGGGCGAGACCTAACTATGGCTACACCTTC
.	TRBV7-6	TRBJ2-2	.	CASSLKGDGTGELFF	TGTGCCAGCAGCTTAAAAGGGGACGGCACCGGGGAGCTGTTTTTT
.	TRBV18	TRBJ1-3	.	CASSPPEQTGNTIYF	TGTGCCAGCTCACCACCGGAACAGACCGGAAACACCATATATTTT
.	TRBV6-1	TRBJ1-4	.	CASSGQQGSSLGVKNEKLFF	TGTGCCAGCAGTGGGCAGCAGGGGTCAAGTCTAGGGGTGAAAAATGAAAAACTGTTTTTT
.	TRBV25-1	TRBJ2-5	.	CASSEFGGSGKETQYF	TGTGCCAGCAGTGAATTTGGGGGGTCCGGAAAAGAGACCCAGTACTTC
.	TRBV6-1	TRBJ1-5	.	CASSEGSWGHQPQHF	TGTGCCAGCAGTGAAGGAAGCTGGGGACATCAGCCCCAGCATTTT
.	TRBV28	TRBJ2-7	TRBD1	CASSKPGTGAHEQYF	TGTGCCAGCAGTAAGCCCGGGACAGGGGCCCACGAGCAGTACTTC
once	TRBV12-3/TRBV12-4	TRBJ2-2	.	CASSLAYTGELFF	TGTGCCAGCAGTTTAGCGTATACAGGGGAGCTGTTTTTT
.	TRBV3-1/TRBV3-2	TRBJ1-5	.	CASSQQGGDQPQHF	TGTGCCAGCAGCCAACAAGGGGGTGATCAGCCCCAGCATTTT
.	TRBV9	TRBJ1-2	TRBD1	CASSVGTGNYGYTF	TGTGCCAGCAGCGTAGGGACAGGCAACTATGGCTACACCTTC
.	TRBV3-1/TRBV3-2	TRBJ1-2	.	CASSPRGPRDGYTF	TGTGCCAGCAGCCCCCGGGGCCCCAGGGATGGCTACACCTTC
few	TRBV11-3	TRBJ2-7	.	CASGPISQVYEQYF	TGTGCCAGCGGCCCTATAAGCCAGGTCTACGAGCAGTACTTC
.	TRBV24-1	TRBJ2-5	.	CATSDTAGAGETQYF	TGTGCCACCAGTGATACCGCAGGGGCAGGGGAGACCCAGTACTTC
.	TRBV28	TRBJ2-5	TRBD2	CASSGASGGLQETQYF	TGTGCCAGCAGTGGCGCTAGCGGGGGGCTCCAAGAGACCCAGTACTTC
few	TRBV5-5	TRBJ2-7	.	CASSPARGANYEQYF	TGTGCCAGCAGCCCCGCGCGGGGCGCGAACTACGAGCAGTACTTC
.	TRBV7-3	TRBJ2-5	.	CASSVNGHETQYF	TGTGCCAGCAGCGTTAATGGGCACGAGACCCAGTACTTC
.	TRBV5-6	TRBJ1-4	TRBD1	CASSHRDRGLGEKLFF	TGTGCCAGCAGCCACCGGGACAGGGGGCTCGGTGAAAAACTGTTTTTT
.	TRBV19	TRBJ2-1	.	CASSIGQGGDEQFF	TGTGCCAGTAGTATAGGCCAGGGTGGCGATGAGCAGTTCTTC
.	TRBV13	TRBJ1-1	.	CASSFAGARAFF	TGTGCCAGCAGCTTTGCCGGGGCCAGAGCTTTCTTT
.	TRBV3-1/TRBV3-2	TRBJ2-1	TRBD2	CASSQEGVMGLADNEQFF	TGTGCCAGCAGCCAAGAAGGAGTCATGGGACTAGCGGACAATGAGCAGTTCTTC
once	TRBV27	TRBJ2-1	TRBD2	CASSSLLAGGGSSYNEQFF	TGTGCCAGCAGTTCCCTACTAGCGGGAGGAGGGTCTTCCTACAATGAGCAGTTCTTC
.	TRBV9	TRBJ1-1	.	CASSVTAGEAFF	TGTGCCAGCAGCGTAACGGCAGGGGAGGCTTTCTTT
.	TRBV5-6	TRBJ2-7	TRBD2	CASSLGGGTYEQYF	TGTGCCAGCAGCTTGGGCGGGGGTACCTACGAGCAGTACTTC
.	TRBV7-3	TRBJ2-3	.	CASSFDAGLDTQYF	TGTGCCAGCAGCTTCGACGCGGGGTTAGATACGCAGTATTTT
.	TRBV7-9	TRBJ2-5	.	CASGHRQGGGTQYF	TGTGCCAGCGGCCACCGACAGGGAGGGGGGACCCAGTACTTC
.	TRBV5-4	TRBJ1-2	.	CASTGSPPIYGYTF	TGTGCCAGCACGGGGTCCCCGCCAATCTATGGCTACACCTTC